This T cell receptor beta chain was sequenced for a study of T cell responses to AZD1222 COVID-19 vaccine. Study results and limitations: The donors showed a predominance of white British ancestry and of females, with possible underestimation of clonal diversity. Targeting of unmutated variant regions was reportedly seen in nearly half of spike-specific TCRs. After two AZD1222 doses, spike-specific TCR breadth and depth rose versus day 0. Spike was spanned by vaccine-associated CD4 TCRs, which were dominant at 160-218 and 743-854.

Sequencing used immunoSEQ multiplex PCR; TCRdb keeps in-frame clones, though not all of them. Of approximately 96,000 clones listed, 70% to 90% are singletons. With V trimmed by 4 bases and J by 5 bases, 11 bases remained unmatched. The CDR3 sequence is 15 residues long. Germline loops: CDR1 SGHRS, CDR2 YFSETQ. For this clone: Antigen specificity is unknown.

This TCR was recovered from an adult who received the AZD1222 COVID-19 vaccine. V and J are TRBV5-1 and TRBJ1-1, with 7 positions matching TRBD1. The input for sequencing was peripheral blood, taken 28 days after the second AZD1222 dose. The CDR3 loop is CASSPGGGQRTEAFF. The CDR3 bases are TGCGCCAGCAGCCCCGGGGGGGGACAGCGAACTGAAGCTTTCTTT.